What follows describes a single TCR beta chain. Its target is unknown. Stimulation used 10 ug/mL lysate from CMV-infected fibroblasts. Memory cells lacking CD40L and CD69 with high CD45RO were sorted. The data are from a study of persistence of HIV-infected CD4 T cells. The libraries were made with immunoSEQ version 4 in survey mode. Assay used: immunoSEQ multiplex PCR; TCRdb lists only in-frame clones, some missing. The repertoire holds about 48,000 clones, about 81% seen once, with under 3.5% in the top ten. The TCR originated in an adult man with HIV who was CMV-seropositive. The sample consisted of CD4+ T cells sorted from PBMCs after roughly 18-hour stimulation, taken from a patient who received antiretroviral therapy.

Here the CDR3 DNA reads TGCGCCAGCAGCTTGGTGACACCGAACACTGAAGCTTTCTTT. The encoded protein is CASSLVTPNTEAFF. The V call is TRBV5-1, the J call TRBJ1-1; D remains ambiguous. Germline V gene lookup returns CDR1 SGHRS and CDR2 YFSETQ. The V end was cut by 0 bases, the J end by 1 base, with 7 bases between. The CDR3 length is 14 residues. The variable domain in full, completed from reference TRBV5-1 and TRBJ1-1, reads KAGVTQTPRYLIKTRGQQVTLSCSPISGHRSVSWYQQTPGQGLQFLFEYFSETQRNKGNFPGRFSGRQFSNSRSEMNVSTLELGDSALYLCASSLVTPNTEAFFGQGTRLTVV.